A selection of T cell receptor beta chains follows, all from one sample in a study of T cells in localized non-small cell lung cancer. Using immunoSEQ multiplex PCR, the repertoire was profiled, and TCRdb retains in-frame clones only, with some absent. Of approximately 2,000 clones listed, around a quarter are singletons. The input for sequencing was lung tumor tissue, taken before any cancer treatment. Every receptor here comes from a woman between 35 and 70 years old with stage II squamous cell lung carcinoma. The CDR3 runs from the conserved cysteine through the conserved F or W.

cdr3_aa | v_call | cdr3_length
CASSVEYGSSYEQYF | TRBV9 | 15
CAISEGLPLNTEAFF | TRBV6-1 | 15
CASRAGTGWETQYF | TRBV9 | 14
CASSSGTGNRQPQHF | TRBV28 | 15
CASHRGESEKLFF | TRBV2 | 13
CASRPGGSGRYNEQFF | TRBV28 | 16
CASSSPGNTGELFF | TRBV19 | 14
CASSQDRTGGFYGYTF | TRBV23-1 | 16
CASSLDRGRETQYF | TRBV11-3 | 14
CASSSPGRSSYEQYF | TRBV6-8 | 15
CASSVGYTGPGNTEAFF | TRBV9 | 17
CASSFNRAEETQYF | TRBV6-8 | 14
CASSGSGGGTYNEQFF | TRBV9 | 16
CASSNYGELFF | TRBV19 | 11
CASSLAGANYGYTF | TRBV5-1 | 14
CASSSRGGSYEQYF | TRBV10-2 | 14
CASSYYGTRTGELFF | TRBV6-8 | 15
CASSLGTGGYGYTF | TRBV11-3 | 14
CASSQGGGISGRETQYF | TRBV11-3 | 17
CATSSQTGGGQPQHF | TRBV15 | 15
CASRQGVGTTGELFF | TRBV12-5 | 15
CASSLGWATDEQYF | TRBV5-1 | 14
CASKGDRGPLGYTF | TRBV6-8 | 14